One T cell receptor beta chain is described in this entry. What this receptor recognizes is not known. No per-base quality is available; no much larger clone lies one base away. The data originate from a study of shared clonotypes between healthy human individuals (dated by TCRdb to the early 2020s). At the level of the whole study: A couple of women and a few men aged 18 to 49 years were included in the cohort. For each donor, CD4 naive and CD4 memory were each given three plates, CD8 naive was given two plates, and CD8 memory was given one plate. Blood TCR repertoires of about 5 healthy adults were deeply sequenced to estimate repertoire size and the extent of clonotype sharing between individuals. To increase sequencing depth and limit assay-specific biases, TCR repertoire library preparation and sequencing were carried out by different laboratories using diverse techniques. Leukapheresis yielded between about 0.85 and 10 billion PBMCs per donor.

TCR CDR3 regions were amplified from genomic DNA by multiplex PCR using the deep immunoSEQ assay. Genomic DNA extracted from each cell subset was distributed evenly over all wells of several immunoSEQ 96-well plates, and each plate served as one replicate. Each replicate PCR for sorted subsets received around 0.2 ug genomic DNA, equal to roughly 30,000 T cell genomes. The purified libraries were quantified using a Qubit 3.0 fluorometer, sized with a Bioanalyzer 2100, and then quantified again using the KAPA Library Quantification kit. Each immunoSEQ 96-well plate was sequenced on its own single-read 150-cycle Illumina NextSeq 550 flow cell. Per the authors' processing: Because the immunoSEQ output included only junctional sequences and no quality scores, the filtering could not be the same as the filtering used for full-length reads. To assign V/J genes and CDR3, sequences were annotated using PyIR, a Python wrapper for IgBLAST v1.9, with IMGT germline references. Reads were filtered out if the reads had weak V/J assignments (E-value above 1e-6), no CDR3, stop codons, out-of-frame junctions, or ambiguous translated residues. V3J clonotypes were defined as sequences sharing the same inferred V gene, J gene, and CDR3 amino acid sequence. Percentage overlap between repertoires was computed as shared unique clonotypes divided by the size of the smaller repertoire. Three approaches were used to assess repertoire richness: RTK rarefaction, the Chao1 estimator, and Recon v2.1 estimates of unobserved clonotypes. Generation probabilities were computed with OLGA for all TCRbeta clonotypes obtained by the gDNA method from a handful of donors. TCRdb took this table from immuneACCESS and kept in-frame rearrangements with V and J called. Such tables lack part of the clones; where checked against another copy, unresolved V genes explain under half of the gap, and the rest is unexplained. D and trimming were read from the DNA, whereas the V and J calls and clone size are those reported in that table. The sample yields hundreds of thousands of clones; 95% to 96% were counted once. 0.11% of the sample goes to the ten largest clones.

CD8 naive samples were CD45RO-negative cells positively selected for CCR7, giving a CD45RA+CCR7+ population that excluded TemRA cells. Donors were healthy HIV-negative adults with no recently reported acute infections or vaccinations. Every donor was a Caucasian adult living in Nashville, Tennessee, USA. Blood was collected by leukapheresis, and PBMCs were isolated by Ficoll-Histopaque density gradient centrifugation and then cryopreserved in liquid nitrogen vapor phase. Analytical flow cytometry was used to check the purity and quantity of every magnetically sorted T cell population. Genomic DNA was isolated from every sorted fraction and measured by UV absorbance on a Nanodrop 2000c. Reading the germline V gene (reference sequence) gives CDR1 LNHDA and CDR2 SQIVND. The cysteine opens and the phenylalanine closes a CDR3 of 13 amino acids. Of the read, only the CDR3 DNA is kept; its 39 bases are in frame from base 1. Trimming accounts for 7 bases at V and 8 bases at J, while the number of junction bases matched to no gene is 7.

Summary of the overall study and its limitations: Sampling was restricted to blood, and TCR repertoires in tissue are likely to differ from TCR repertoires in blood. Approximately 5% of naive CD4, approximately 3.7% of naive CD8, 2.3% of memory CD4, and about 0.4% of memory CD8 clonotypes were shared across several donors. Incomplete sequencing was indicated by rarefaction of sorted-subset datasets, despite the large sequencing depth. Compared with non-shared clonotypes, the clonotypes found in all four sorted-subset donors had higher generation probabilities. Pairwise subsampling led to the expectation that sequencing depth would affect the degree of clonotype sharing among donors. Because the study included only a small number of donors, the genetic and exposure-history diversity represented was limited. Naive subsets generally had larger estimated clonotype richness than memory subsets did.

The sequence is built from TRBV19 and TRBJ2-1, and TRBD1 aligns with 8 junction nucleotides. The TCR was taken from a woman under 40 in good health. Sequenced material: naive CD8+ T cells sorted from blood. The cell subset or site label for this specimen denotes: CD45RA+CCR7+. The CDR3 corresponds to CASNSDRADEQFF. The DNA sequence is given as TGTGCCAGTAATTCGGACAGGGCGGATGAGCAGTTCTTC.